The 2 T cell receptor beta chains below were found in one sample sequenced in a study of T cell changes during pregnancy in multiple sclerosis. The table came from immunoSEQ multiplex PCR; TCRdb's copy has only in-frame clones and leaves some out. The repertoire holds about 73,000 clones, with about 90% as singletons. The sample was peripheral blood, taken after pregnancy. All receptors come from a female donor in good health, enrolled as a control in a pregnancy study.

This clone was counted between two and nine times. CDR3 amino acids: CASSPTGGIDSPLHF. DNA for the CDR3: TGTGCCAGCAGCCCTACAGGGGGTATTGATTCACCCCTCCACTTT. The chain carries TRBV28 and TRBJ1-6; 8 bases line up with TRBD1. The CDR3 consists of 15 residues. The V gene's germline CDR1 is MDHEN and CDR2 SYDVKM. V lost 6 bases, J lost 8 bases, and 9 bases stayed unmatched. The whole variable domain, remainder taken from reference TRBV28 and TRBJ1-6, is DVKVTQSSRYLVKRTGEKVFLECVQDMDHENMFWYRQDPGLGLRLIYFSYDVKMKEKGDIPEGYSVSREKKERFSLILESASTNQTSMYLCASSPTGGIDSPLHFGNGTRLTVT.

V and J are TRBV6-4 and TRBJ1-4, with 8 bases identical to TRBD1. Losses at the gene ends were 6 bases for V and 8 bases for J; bases not matched to a gene: 11. This CDR3 comprises 15 residues. Looked up from germline, CDR1 is MRHNA and CDR2 is SNTAGT. The CDR3 bases are TGTGCCAGCAGCGCTCCGGGACAGGTAATGGAAAAACTGTTTTTT. It is translated as CASSAPGQVMEKLFF.